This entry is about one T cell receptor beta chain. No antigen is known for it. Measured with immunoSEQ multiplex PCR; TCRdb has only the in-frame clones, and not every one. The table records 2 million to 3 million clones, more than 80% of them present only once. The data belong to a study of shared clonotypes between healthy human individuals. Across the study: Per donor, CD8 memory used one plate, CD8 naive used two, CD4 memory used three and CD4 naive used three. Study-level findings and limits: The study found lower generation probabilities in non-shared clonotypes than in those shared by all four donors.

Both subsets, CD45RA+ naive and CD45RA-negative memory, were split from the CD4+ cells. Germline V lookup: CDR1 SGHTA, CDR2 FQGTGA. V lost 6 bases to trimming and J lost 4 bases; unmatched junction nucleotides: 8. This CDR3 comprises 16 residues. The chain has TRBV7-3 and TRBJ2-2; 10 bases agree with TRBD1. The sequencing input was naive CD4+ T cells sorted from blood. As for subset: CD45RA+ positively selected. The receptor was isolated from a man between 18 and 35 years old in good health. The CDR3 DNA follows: TGTGCCAGCAGTCCGGGGGACAGGGGTGGCACCGGGGAGCTGTTTTTT. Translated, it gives CASSPGDRGGTGELFF.